This entry is about one T cell receptor beta chain. The target antigen is unknown. A split of CD4+ cells into CD45RA+ naive and CD45RA-negative memory subsets was performed. The sample originates from a study of shared clonotypes between healthy human individuals. Profiling relied on immunoSEQ multiplex PCR, and the TCRdb table lists in-frame clones only, not all of them. This sample has about 1 million clones, with about 75% found just once. Study-level points and caveats: Clonotypes shared by all four donors outscored non-shared clonotypes in generation probability.

The clonotype was recovered from a man aged 18 to 29 in good health. Source material: memory CD4+ T cells sorted from blood. Indicated subset: CD45RA-negative fraction.

CDR3 in DNA: TGTGCCAGCAGCCCCGGGACAGGGGTTTATGGCTACACCTTC. The encoded protein is CASSPGTGVYGYTF. This sequence joins TRBV6-5 and TRBJ1-2; the match to TRBD1 covers 10 bases. With 6 bases clipped from V and 5 bases from J, the junction kept 6 bases outside the gene matches. CDR3 size: 14 residues. Germline V gene data show CDR1 as MNHEY and CDR2 as SVGAGI.